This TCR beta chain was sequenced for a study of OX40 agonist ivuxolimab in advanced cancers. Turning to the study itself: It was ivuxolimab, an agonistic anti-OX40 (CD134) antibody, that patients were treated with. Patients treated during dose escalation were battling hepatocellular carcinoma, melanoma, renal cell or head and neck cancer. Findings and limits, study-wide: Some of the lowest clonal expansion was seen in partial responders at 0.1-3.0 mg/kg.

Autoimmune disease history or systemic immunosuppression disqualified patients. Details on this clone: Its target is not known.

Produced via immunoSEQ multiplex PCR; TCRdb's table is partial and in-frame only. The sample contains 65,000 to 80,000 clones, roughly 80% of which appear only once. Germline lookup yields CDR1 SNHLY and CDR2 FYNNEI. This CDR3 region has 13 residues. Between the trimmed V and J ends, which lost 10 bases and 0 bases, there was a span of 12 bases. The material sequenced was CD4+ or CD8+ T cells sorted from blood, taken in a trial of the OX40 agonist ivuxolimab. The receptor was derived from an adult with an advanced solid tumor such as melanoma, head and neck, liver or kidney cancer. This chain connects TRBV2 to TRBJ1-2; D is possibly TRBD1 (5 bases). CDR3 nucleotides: TGTGCCACCCGACAGCTTTCTAACTATGGCTACACCTTC. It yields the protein CATRQLSNYGYTF.